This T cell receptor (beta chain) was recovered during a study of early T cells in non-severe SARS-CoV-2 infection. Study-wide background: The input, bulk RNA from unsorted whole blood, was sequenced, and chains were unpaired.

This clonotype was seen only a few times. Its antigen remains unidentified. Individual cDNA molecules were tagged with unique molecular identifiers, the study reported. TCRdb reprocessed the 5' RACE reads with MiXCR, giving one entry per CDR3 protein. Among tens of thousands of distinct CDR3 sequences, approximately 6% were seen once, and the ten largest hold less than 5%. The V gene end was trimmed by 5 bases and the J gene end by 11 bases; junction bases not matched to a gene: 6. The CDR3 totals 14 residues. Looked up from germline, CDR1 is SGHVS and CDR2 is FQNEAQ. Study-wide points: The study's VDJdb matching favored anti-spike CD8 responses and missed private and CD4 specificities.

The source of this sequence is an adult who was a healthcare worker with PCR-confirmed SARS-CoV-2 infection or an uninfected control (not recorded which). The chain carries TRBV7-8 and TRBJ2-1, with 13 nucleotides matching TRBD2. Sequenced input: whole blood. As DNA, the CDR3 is TGTGCCAGCAGCCCCGGGACTAGCGGGGCCAAGCAGTTCTTC. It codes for CASSPGTSGAKQFF.